This TCR beta chain was sequenced for a study of blood T cell repertoires in COVID-19. Turning to the study itself: Italy, Spain and the United States were the sources of the convalescent and acute COVID-19 samples. PBMCs, B-cell-depleted T cells, or T cells were the source of the cDNA or gDNA that made up the material.

Germline V gene data show CDR1 as KGHSH and CDR2 as LQKENI. CDR3 length equals 15 residues. With V trimmed by 7 bases and J by 2 bases, 5 bases remained unmatched. TCRdb's table, derived via immunoSEQ multiplex PCR, lists solely in-frame clones and lacks some. Among about 46,000 clones listed, 88% were seen once. The specimen was peripheral blood. This TCR came from a man over 45 with active COVID-19. The chain employs TRBV18 and TRBJ2-1; the match to TRBD1 covers 10 bases. CDR3 in amino acids: CASYPDRGAYNEQFF. In DNA, the CDR3 is TGTGCCAGCTACCCGGACAGGGGGGCCTACAATGAGCAGTTCTTC. Full variable domain (outside the CDR3, taken from reference TRBV18 and TRBJ2-1): NAGVMQNPRHLVRRRGQEARLRCSPMKGHSHVYWYRQLPEEGLKFMVYLQKENIIDESGMPKERFSAEFPKEGPSILRIQQVVRGDSAAYFCASYPDRGAYNEQFFGPGTRLTVL.